A single sample is the source of the 10 T cell receptor beta chains below, sequenced in a study of cytomegalovirus exposure and HLA in healthy donors. Use of 60 Vbeta and 13 Jbeta primers characterized the PCR. TCRdb's copy holds only in-frame clones and misses some; the assay was immunoSEQ multiplex PCR. Of fewer than 200,000 clones listed, about 80% were seen once; the top ten hold 2.2%. The specimen was PBMCs. Receptors originate from a woman between 25 and 40 years old in good health and CMV-seronegative.

The sample holds one count of this clone. The V and J genes are TRBV7-2 and TRBJ2-1; weak D call: TRBD1 (5 bases). Trimming took off 3 bases at V and 3 bases at J, with 12 bases between the two ends. CDR3 length equals 15 residues. Germline values: CDR1 SGHTA, CDR2 FQGNSA. CDR3 in DNA: TGTGCCAGCAGCTTCCGACAGACCGACTACAATGAGCAGTTCTTC. It encodes CASSFRQTDYNEQFF.

On this clone: One junction end does not reproduce the germline sequence, and a read error may be involved. The gene calls are TRBV5-1 and TRBJ2-4, with TRBD2 as a possible D gene (5 bases). Germline V gene data show CDR1 as SGHRS and CDR2 as YFSETQ. The CDR3 loop spans 14 amino acids. The CDR3 sequence: CASSKELAKNSQYF. The CDR3 region has the DNA TGCGCCAGCAGCAAAGAGCTAGCCAAAAACAGTCAGTACTTC.

This clone was counted a few times. The V call is TRBV5-4, the J call TRBJ1-1, with TRBD1 matching over 11 bases. The length of the CDR3 is 13 residues. Germline CDR1 is SGHNT and CDR2 is YYREEE (reference sequence). After removal of 4 bases from V and 7 bases from J, the junction contained 3 bases not matched to a gene. The CDR3 DNA reads TGTGCCAGCAGCAGGGACAGGGGGAATGAAGCTTTCTTT. Translated, it gives CASSRDRGNEAFF.

This clone was picked up a small number of times. V is TRBV7-9 and J is TRBJ2-7; 11 positions match TRBD1. The CDR3 contains 14 residues. With V trimmed by 5 bases and J by 4 bases, 4 bases remained unmatched. CDR1 is SEHNR and CDR2 is FQNEAQ in the germline V gene (reference sequence). The DNA of the CDR3 is TGTGCCAGCAGCCCGGACAGGGGGCGTTACGAGCAGTACTTC. This translates into CASSPDRGRYEQYF. The full variable domain, completed using reference TRBV7-9 and TRBJ2-7, is DTGVSQNPRHKITKRGQNVTFRCDPISEHNRLYWYRQTLGQGPEFLTYFQNEAQLEKSRLLSDRFSAERPKGSFSTLEIQRTEQGDSAMYLCASSPDRGRYEQYFGPGTRLTVT.

The chain combines TRBV9 with TRBJ2-3; 8 bases map to TRBD2. Germline values: CDR1 SGDLS, CDR2 YYNGEE. The CDR3 is 16 residues long. Trimming took 1 base from V and 2 from J; bases not matched to a gene: 6. The CDR3 loop is CASSVRSTSDTDTQYF. In nucleotides, the CDR3 is TGTGCCAGCAGCGTAAGATCGACTAGCGACACAGATACGCAGTATTTT.

The chain employs TRBV7-2 and TRBJ1-3; weak D call: TRBD1 (6 bases). Germline V lookup: CDR1 SGHTA, CDR2 FQGNSA. Deletions cut 8 bases from V and 4 bases from J, with 18 bases between. The CDR3 consists of 15 residues. The CDR3 DNA is TGTGCCAGCCAAGGGGGGGAAAGTGCGGGAAACACCATATATTTT. It specifies CASQGGESAGNTIYF.

The chain links TRBV7-9 to TRBJ1-1; a possible D gene is TRBD1 (5 bases). Germline assignment: CDR1 SEHNR and CDR2 FQNEAQ (reference sequence). Trimming took 5 bases from V and 3 from J, leaving 7 bases between them. The CDR3 covers 12 residues. The CDR3 region is CASSLQDTEAFF. As DNA, the CDR3 is TGTGCCAGCAGCCTACAGGACACTGAAGCTTTCTTT.

This clone is a singleton in its sample. J is TRBJ1-3 and V is TRBV6-5; maybe TRBD1 (5 bases). The CDR3 is 16 residues long. The germline gives CDR1 MNHEY, CDR2 SVGAGI. V lost 0 bases, J lost 4 bases, and 13 bases lay in between. CDR3 DNA: TGTGCCAGCAGTTACTCCTCAGGGCTGGTGGGAAACACCATATATTTT. Its translation is CASSYSSGLVGNTIYF.

The chain joins TRBV18 to TRBJ1-2; D call uncertain. CDR3 length: 12 residues. Trimming left V 5 bases short and J 4 bases short, with 8 bases between. Per the germline V gene, CDR1 is KGHSH and CDR2 is LQKENI. In DNA, the CDR3 is TGTGCCAGCTCATATGAGAGCTATGGCTACACCTTC. It is translated as CASSYESYGYTF.

The gene calls are TRBV9 and TRBJ2-1; the match to TRBD2 covers 7 bases. Per the germline V gene, CDR1 is SGDLS and CDR2 is YYNGEE. The junction had 8 bases not matched to a gene; V was cut back by 3 bases and J by 5 bases. CDR3 length: 15 amino acids. The CDR3 is CASSGTGTTHNEQFF. DNA for the CDR3: TGTGCCAGCAGCGGAACCGGGACTACTCACAATGAGCAGTTCTTC.